The rows below give T cell receptor beta chains drawn from one sample of a study of T cells in Graves' hyperthyroidism and ophthalmopathy. TCRdb reanalysed the multiplex PCR reads using MiXCR and keeps one entry per CDR3 protein. The sample lists some 270,000 distinct CDR3 sequences; approximately 23% were seen once. The sample taken for sequencing was blood. Receptor source: a woman between 35 and 50 years old with Graves' ophthalmopathy. The CDR3 runs from the conserved cysteine through the conserved F or W. Fields, in order: J gene, D gene, clone size, V gene, CDR3 DNA, CDR3 protein. A D gene is named only where the DNA matches it firmly. Some rows mark clone size as missing; the rest say once, few, many or name a class of expanded clone.

>TRBJ1-5|.|.|TRBV6-1
TGTGCCAGCAGTGAAACGGGAGGCCAGCCCCAGCATTTT
CASSETGGQPQHF
>TRBJ1-2|.|many|TRBV7-2
TGTGCCAGCAGCTTAGGTCCAGCGAACTATGGCTACACCTTC
CASSLGPANYGYTF
>TRBJ2-2|.|.|TRBV20-1
TGCAGTGCTGGAGAGGGATCAGGCCGGACCGGGGAGCTGTGTTTT
CSAGEGSGRTGELCF
>TRBJ2-7|.|many|TRBV7-2
TGTGCCAGCAGCTCCTACTACGAGCAGTACTTC
CASSSYYEQYF
>TRBJ1-1|.|.|TRBV4-1
TGCGCCAGCAGCCAAGAGGGGGCGATGAACACTGAAGCTTTCTTT
CASSQEGAMNTEAFF
>TRBJ1-5|.|few|TRBV6-2/TRBV6-3
TGTGCCAGCACTCCCCGAGCTGGGAATCAGCCCCAGCATTTT
CASTPRAGNQPQHF
>TRBJ2-7|.|many|TRBV18
TGTGCCAGCTCACCACCGGACAGTACTCGTCACGAGAAGTACTTC
CASSPPDSTRHEKYF
>TRBJ1-2|.|few|TRBV5-1
TGCGCCAGCAGCTTGGAGAGGGGGACTGGCTACACCTTC
CASSLERGTGYTF
>TRBJ1-2|TRBD1|few|TRBV28
TGTGCCAGCAGTTTACCTACAGGGGCCTATGGCTACACCTTC
CASSLPTGAYGYTF
>TRBJ2-7|.|.|TRBV5-4
TGTGCCAGCGGCCCACAGGGTATCTCCTACGAGCAGTACTTC
CASGPQGISYEQYF
>TRBJ2-5|.|many|TRBV2
TGTGCCAGCAGCGCCGGGACCCAGTACTTC
CASSAGTQYF
>TRBJ2-7|.|.|TRBV28
TGTGCCAGCAGTTTGAATAGGTCCCCTTTCGAGCAGTACTTC
CASSLNRSPFEQYF
>TRBJ2-5|TRBD1|many|TRBV28
TGTGCCAGCAGCTCAGGGGGCGCCAGCCAAGAGACCCAGTACTTC
CASSSGGASQETQYF
>TRBJ2-5|TRBD2|few|TRBV28
TGTGCCAGCATGCAGCGGGAGGGGGAGACCCAGTACTTC
CASMQREGETQYF
>TRBJ2-7|.|few|TRBV14
TGTGCCAGCAGCCGCACGGGAGGACCGTTGACAGGCAAGGGAACCTTTTACGAGCAGTACTTC
CASSRTGGPLTGKGTFYEQYF
>TRBJ1-3|TRBD1|many|TRBV27
TGTGCCAGCAGTTTTCGCCCTCCGGGACAGGGGTCGGTTGGAAACACCATATATTTT
CASSFRPPGQGSVGNTIYF
>TRBJ1-3|.|many|TRBV28
TGTGCCAGCAGTCAACAGGGTCCTGGAAACACCATATATTTT
CASSQQGPGNTIYF
>TRBJ1-2|TRBD1|.|TRBV12-3/TRBV12-4
TGTGCCAGCAGTTTATACGGCAGGGGGTCCTATGGCTACACCTTC
CASSLYGRGSYGYTF
>TRBJ2-5|.|many|TRBV2
TGTGCCAGCGGATACCGGGACGGACAAGAGACCCAGTACTTC
CASGYRDGQETQYF
>TRBJ1-1|.|few|TRBV2
TGTGCCAGCAGTGAAGGCAAACTTTGGCGCACTGAAGCTTTCTTT
CASSEGKLWRTEAFF
>TRBJ1-6|.|many|TRBV27
TGTGCCAGCAGTTTAACCCACAGCTCCTATAATTCACCCCTCCACTTT
CASSLTHSSYNSPLHF
>TRBJ1-6|.|.|TRBV5-1
TGCGCCAGCCGGGACCTCGGGAATTCACCCCTCCACTTT
CASRDLGNSPLHF
>TRBJ1-2|TRBD1|.|TRBV6-5
TGTGCCAGCAGTTACGGGACAGGGGGAGCCTACACCTTC
CASSYGTGGAYTF
>TRBJ2-3|TRBD2|once|TRBV2
TGTGCCAGCAGTGCAGAAGCGGGGGGGAGCACAGATACGCAGTATTTT
CASSAEAGGSTDTQYF
>TRBJ1-1|.|many|TRBV6-1
TGTGCCAGCAGTGAAGGGACGGGCTCAACTGAAGCTTTCTTT
CASSEGTGSTEAFF
>TRBJ1-3|.|few|TRBV11-2
TGTGCCAGCAGCTTAGATTTGGGGAGCTCTGGAAACACCATATATTTT
CASSLDLGSSGNTIYF
>TRBJ2-7|TRBD1|.|TRBV11-2
TGTGCCAGCCAAACCGGGACAGGGCCTTACGAGCAGTACTTC
CASQTGTGPYEQYF
>TRBJ2-2|TRBD2|.|TRBV4-1
TGCGCCAGCAGCCAAGTTGTGGCGGGAGTGTCGACCGGGGAGCTGTTTTTT
CASSQVVAGVSTGELFF
>TRBJ2-5|TRBD2|few|TRBV6-2/TRBV6-3
TGTGCCAGCAGACCGAGCGGGGAAGGGACCCAGTACTTC
CASRPSGEGTQYF
>TRBJ2-7|TRBD2|many|TRBV12-3/TRBV12-4
TGTGCCAGCAGTTCGTGGACTAGCTCGGTCTACGAGCAGTACTTC
CASSSWTSSVYEQYF
>TRBJ2-2|.|many|TRBV28
TGTGCCAGCCGGAGGGGGAGGGCCGACACCGGGGAGCTGTTTTTT
CASRRGRADTGELFF
>TRBJ1-5|.|.|TRBV27
TGTGCCAGCAGCCGACGTCAGGGCTTGAATCAGCCCCAGCATTTT
CASSRRQGLNQPQHF
>TRBJ1-2|.|many|TRBV6-5
TGTGCCAGCAGTTCAGGGGATGGCTACACCTTC
CASSSGDGYTF
>TRBJ2-7|.|many|TRBV10-3
TGTGCCATCAGTGAGCCTTTAGAGGGGGATCAGTCCTACGAGCAGTACTTC
CAISEPLEGDQSYEQYF
>TRBJ2-4|.|few|TRBV20-1
TGCAGTGCTAGCAAGGTTGGGTTTTCCAAAAACATTCAGTACTTC
CSASKVGFSKNIQYF
>TRBJ1-1|TRBD1|many|TRBV6-1
TGTGCCAGCACCCACTCCGACAGGGGGAACACTGAAGCTTTCTTT
CASTHSDRGNTEAFF
>TRBJ2-3|.|.|TRBV19
TGTGCCAGTAGTATAATTGGGGGCGAGAGAAATACGCAGTATTTT
CASSIIGGERNTQYF